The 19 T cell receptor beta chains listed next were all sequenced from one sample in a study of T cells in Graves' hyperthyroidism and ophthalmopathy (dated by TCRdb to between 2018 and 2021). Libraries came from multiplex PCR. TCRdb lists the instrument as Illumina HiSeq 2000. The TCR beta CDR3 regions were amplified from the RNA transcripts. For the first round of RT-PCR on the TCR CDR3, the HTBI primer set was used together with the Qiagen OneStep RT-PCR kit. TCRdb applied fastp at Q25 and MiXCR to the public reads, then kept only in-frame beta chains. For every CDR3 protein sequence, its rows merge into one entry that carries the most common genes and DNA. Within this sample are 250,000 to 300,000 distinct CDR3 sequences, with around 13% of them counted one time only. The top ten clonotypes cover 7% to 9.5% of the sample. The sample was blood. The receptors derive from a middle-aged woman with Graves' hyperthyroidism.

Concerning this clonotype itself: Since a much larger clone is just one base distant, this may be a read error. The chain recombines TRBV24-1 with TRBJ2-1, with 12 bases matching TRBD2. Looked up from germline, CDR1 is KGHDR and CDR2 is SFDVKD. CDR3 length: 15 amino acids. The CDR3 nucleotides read TGTGCCCCCAGTGATCCGGGACTAGCGGGCAATGAGCAGTTCTTC. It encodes CAPSDPGLAGNEQFF.

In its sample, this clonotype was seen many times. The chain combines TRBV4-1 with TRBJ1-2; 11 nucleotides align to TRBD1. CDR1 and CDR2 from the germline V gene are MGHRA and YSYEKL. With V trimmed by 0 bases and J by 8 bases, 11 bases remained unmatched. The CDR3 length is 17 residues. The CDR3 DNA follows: TGCGCCAGCAGCCAAGAAGGGAGGACAGGGGGCATTGGGGGCTACACCTTC. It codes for CASSQEGRTGGIGGYTF.

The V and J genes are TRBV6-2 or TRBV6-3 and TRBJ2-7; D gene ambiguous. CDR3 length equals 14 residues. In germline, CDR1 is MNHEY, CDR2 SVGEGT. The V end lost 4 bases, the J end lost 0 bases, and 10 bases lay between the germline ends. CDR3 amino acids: CASSSNRDSYEQYF. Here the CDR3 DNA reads TGTGCCAGCAGTTCAAATAGGGACTCCTACGAGCAGTACTTC.

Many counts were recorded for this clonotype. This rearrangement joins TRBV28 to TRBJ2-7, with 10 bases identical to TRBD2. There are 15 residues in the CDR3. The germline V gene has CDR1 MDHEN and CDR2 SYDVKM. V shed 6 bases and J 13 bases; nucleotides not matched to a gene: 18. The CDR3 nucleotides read TGTGCCAGCAGATCTAGCGGGGGTACTCCTACGAGCAATTACTTC. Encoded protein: CASRSSGGTPTSNYF.

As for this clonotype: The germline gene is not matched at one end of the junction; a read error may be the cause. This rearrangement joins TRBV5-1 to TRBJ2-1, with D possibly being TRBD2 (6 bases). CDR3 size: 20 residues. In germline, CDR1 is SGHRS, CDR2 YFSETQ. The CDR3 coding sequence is TGTGCCAGCAGCCCACCGGGGCTAGCGAGGGCCGACTCCTCCTACAATGAGCAGTTCTTC. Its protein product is CASSPPGLARADSSYNEQFF.

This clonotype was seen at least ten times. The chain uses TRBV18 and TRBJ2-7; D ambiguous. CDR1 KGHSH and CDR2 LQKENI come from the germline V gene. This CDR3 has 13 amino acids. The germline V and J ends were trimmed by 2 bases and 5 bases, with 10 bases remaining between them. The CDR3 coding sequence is TGTGCCAGCTCACCAGGGGAAGTGGACGAGCAGTACTTC. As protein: CASSPGEVDEQYF.

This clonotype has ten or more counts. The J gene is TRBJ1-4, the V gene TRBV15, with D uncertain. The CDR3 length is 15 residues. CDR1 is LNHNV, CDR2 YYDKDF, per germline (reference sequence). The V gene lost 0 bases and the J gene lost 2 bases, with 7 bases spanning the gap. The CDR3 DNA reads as TGTGCCACCAGCAGAGAAGGTTCGACTAATGAAAAACTGTTTTTT. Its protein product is CATSREGSTNEKLFF.

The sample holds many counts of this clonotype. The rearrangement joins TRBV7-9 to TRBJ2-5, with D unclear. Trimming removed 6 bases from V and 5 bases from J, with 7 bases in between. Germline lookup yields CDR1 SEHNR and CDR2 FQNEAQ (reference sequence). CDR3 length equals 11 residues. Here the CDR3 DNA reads TGTGCCAGCAGGGTCACGGAGACCCAGTACTTC. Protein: CASRVTETQYF.

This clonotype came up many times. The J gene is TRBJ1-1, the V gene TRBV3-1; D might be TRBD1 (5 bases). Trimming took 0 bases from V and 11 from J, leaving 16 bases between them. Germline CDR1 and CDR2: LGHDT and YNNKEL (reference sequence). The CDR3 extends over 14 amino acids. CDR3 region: CASSQESPRVRAFF. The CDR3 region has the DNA TGTGCCAGCAGCCAAGAGTCCCCCAGGGTGAGGGCTTTCTTT.

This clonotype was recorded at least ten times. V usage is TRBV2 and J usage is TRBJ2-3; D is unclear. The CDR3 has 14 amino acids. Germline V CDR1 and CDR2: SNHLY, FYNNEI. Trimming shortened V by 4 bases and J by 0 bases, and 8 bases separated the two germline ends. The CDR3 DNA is TGTGCCAGCAGTGTCGGGTTGAGCACAGATACGCAGTATTTT. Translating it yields CASSVGLSTDTQYF.

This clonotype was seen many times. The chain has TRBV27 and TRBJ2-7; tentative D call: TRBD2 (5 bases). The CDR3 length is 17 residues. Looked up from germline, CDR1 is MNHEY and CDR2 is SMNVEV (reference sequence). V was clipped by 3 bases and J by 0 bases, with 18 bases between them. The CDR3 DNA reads TGTGCCAGCAGTTTCGGGGTCGGCAGAAGACACTCCTACGAGCAGTACTTC. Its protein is CASSFGVGRRHSYEQYF.

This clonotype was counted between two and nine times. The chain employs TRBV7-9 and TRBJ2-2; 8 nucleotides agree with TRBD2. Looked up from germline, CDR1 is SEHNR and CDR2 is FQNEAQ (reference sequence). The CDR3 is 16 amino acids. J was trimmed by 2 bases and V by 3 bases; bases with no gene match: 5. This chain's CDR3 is CASSLLSGSNTGELFF. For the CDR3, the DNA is TGTGCCAGCAGCTTGTTAAGCGGGAGTAACACCGGGGAGCTGTTTTTT.

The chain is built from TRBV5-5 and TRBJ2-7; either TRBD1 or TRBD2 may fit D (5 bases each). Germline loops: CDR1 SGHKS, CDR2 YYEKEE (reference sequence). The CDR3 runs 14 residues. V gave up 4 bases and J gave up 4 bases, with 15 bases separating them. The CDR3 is CASSGGPKGYEQYF. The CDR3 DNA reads TGTGCCAGCAGCGGGGGTCCTAAGGGTTACGAGCAGTACTTC.

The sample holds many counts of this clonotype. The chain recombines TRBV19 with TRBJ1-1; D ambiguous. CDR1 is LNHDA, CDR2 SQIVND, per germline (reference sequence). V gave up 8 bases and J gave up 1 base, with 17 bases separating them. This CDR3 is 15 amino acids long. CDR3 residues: CASVHRAGPNTEAFF. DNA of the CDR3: TGTGCCAGTGTACATCGGGCTGGACCGAACACTGAAGCTTTCTTT.

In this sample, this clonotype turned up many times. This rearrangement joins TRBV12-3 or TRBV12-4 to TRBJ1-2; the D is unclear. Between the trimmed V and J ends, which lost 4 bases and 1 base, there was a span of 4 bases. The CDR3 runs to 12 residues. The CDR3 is CASSWGNYGYTF. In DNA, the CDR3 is TGTGCCAGCAGTTGGGGTAACTATGGCTACACCTTC.

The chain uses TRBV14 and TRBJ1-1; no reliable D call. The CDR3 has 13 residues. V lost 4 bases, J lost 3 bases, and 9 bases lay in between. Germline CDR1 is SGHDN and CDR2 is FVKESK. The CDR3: CASSLLTDTEAFF. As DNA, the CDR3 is TGTGCCAGCAGCCTCCTAACGGACACTGAAGCTTTCTTT.

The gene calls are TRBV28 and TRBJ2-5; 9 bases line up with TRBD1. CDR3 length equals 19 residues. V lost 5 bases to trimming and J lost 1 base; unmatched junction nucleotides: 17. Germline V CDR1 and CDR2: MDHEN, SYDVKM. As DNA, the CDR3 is TGTGCCAGCAGTCCCGCCGGGACAGGGAGGGGATTAGGCCAAGAGACCCAGTACTTC. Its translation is CASSPAGTGRGLGQETQYF. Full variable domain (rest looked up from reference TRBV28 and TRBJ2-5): DVKVTQSSRYLVKRTGEKVFLECVQDMDHENMFWYRQDPGLGLRLIYFSYDVKMKEKGDIPEGYSVSREKKERFSLILESASTNQTSMYLCASSPAGTGRGLGQETQYFGPGTRLLVL.

The chain's CDR3 is CASSPRTLAGELFF. DNA of the CDR3: TGTGCCAGCAGTCCACGGACATTGGCCGGGGAGCTGTTTTTT. This chain connects TRBV6-1 to TRBJ2-2; D possibly corresponds to TRBD1 (5 bases). CDR1 is MNHNS, CDR2 SASEGT, per germline. V was pared by 5 bases and J by 6 bases, with 13 bases between. The CDR3 has 14 amino acids.

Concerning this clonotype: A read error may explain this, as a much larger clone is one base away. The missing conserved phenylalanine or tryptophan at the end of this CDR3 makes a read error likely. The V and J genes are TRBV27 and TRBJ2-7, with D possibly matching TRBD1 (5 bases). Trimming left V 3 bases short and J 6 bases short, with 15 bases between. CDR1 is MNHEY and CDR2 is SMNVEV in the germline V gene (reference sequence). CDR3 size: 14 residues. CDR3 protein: CASSFLAARGEQYS. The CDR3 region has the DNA TGTGCCAGCAGTTTTTTAGCCGCAAGGGGCGAGCAGTACTCC.